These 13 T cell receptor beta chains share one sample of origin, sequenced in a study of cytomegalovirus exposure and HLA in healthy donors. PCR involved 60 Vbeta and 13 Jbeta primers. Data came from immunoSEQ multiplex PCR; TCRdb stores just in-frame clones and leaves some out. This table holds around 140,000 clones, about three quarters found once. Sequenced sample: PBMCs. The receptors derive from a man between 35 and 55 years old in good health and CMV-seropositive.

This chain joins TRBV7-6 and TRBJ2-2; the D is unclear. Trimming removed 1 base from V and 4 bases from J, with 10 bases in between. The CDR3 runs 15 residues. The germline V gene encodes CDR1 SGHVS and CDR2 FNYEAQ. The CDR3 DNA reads TGTGCCAGCAGCTTAGTTGGCGGCTTCACCGGGGAGCTGTTTTTT. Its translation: CASSLVGGFTGELFF.

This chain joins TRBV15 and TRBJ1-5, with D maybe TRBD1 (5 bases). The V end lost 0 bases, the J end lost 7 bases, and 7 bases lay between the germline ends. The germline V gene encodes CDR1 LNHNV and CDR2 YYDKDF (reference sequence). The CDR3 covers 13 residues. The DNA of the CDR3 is TGTGCCACCAGCAGAGATCGGGGGCAGCCCCAGCATTTT. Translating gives CATSRDRGQPQHF.

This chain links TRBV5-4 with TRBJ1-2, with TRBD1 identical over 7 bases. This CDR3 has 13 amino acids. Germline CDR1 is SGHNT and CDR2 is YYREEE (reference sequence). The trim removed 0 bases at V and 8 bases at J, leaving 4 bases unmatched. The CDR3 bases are TGTGCCAGCAGCTTGGAACAGGGGTACGGCTACACCTTC. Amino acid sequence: CASSLEQGYGYTF.

The CDR3, as DNA: TGTGCCATCAGTGAGTCGGTAGACTACGAGCAGTACTTC. It encodes CAISESVDYEQYF. J is TRBJ2-7 and V is TRBV10-3; D is undetermined. Trimming left V 0 bases short and J 3 bases short, with 6 bases between. This CDR3 spans 13 amino acids. In germline, CDR1 is ENHRY, CDR2 SYGVKD.

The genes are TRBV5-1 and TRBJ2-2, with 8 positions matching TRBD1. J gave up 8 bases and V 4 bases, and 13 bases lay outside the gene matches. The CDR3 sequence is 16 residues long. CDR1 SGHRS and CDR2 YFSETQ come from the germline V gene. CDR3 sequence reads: CASSLSGQGAAGELFF. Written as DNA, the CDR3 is TGCGCCAGCAGCCTGTCGGGCCAGGGGGCTGCTGGGGAGCTGTTTTTT.

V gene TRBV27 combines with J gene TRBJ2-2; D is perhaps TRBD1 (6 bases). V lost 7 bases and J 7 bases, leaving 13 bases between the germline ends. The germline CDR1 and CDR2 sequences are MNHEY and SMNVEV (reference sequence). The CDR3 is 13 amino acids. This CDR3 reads CASNDRLSGELFF. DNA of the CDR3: TGTGCCAGCAATGACAGGCTGAGCGGGGAGCTGTTTTTT.

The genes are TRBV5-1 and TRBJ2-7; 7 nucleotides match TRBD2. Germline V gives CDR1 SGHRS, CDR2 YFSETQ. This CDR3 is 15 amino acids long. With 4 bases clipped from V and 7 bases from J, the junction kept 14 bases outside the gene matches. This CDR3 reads CASSRGTTRTGEQYF. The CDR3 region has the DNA TGCGCCAGCAGCCGAGGGACTACCCGGACTGGGGAGCAGTACTTC.

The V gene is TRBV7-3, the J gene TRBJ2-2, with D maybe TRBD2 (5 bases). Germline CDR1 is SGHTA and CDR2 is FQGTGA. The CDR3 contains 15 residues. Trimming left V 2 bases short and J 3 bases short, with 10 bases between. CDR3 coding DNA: TGTGCCAGCAGCTTAGTCGGGGAGTACACCGGGGAGCTGTTTTTT. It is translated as CASSLVGEYTGELFF.

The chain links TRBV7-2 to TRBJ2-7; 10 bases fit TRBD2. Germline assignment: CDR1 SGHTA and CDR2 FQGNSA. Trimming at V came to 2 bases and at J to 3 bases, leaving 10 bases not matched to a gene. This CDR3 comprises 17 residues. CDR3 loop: CASSLTPGLARGYEQYF. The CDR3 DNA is TGTGCCAGCAGCTTAACCCCGGGACTAGCGCGTGGCTACGAGCAGTACTTC.

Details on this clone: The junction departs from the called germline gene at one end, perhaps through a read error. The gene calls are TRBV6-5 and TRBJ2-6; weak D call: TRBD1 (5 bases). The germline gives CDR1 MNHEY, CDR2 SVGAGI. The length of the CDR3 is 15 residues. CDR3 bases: TGTGCCAGCAGCGTCGATTACTCTGGGGCCAACGGCCTGACTTTC. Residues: CASSVDYSGANGLTF.

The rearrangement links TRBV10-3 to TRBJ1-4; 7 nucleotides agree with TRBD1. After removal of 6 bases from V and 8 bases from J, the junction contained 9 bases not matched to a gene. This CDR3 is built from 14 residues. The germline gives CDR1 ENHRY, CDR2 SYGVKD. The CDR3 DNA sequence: TGTGCCATCAGACCCGACAGGGTGGGAGAAAAACTGTTTTTT. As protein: CAIRPDRVGEKLFF.

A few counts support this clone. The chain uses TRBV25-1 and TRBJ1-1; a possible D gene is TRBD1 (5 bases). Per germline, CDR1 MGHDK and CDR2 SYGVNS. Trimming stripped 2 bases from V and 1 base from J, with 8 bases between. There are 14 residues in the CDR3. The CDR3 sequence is CASSETTGNTEAFF. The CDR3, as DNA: TGTGCCAGCAGTGAAACTACAGGGAACACTGAAGCTTTCTTT. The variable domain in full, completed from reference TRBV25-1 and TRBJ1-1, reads EADIYQTPRYLVIGTGKKITLECSQTMGHDKMYWYQQDPGMELHLIHYSYGVNSTEKGDLSSESTVSRIRTEHFPLTLESARPSHTSQYLCASSETTGNTEAFFGQGTRLTVV.

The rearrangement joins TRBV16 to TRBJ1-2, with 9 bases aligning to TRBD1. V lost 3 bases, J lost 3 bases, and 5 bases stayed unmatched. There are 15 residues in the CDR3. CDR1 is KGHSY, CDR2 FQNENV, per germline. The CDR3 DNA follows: TGTGCCAGCAGCCAGGGGACAGGGACAGACTATGGCTACACCTTC. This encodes CASSQGTGTDYGYTF.